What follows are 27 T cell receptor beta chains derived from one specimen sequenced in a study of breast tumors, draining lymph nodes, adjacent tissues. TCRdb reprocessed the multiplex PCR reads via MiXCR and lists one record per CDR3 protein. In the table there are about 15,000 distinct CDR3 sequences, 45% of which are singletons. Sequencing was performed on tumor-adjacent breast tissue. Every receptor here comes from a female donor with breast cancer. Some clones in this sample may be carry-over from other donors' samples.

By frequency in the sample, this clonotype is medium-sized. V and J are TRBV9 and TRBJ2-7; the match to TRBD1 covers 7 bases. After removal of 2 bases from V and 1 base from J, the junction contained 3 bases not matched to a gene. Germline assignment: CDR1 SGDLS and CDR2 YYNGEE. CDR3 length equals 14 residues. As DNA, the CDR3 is TGTGCCAGCAGCGTTACAGGGGAATCCTACGAGCAGTACTTC. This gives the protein CASSVTGESYEQYF.

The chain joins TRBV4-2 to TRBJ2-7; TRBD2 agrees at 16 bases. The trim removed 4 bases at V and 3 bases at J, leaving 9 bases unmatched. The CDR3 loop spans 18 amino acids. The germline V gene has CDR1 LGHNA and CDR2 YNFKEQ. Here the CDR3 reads CASSLGTSGRAAYYEQYF. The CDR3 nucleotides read TGTGCCAGCAGCCTGGGGACTAGCGGGAGGGCTGCATACTACGAGCAGTACTTC.

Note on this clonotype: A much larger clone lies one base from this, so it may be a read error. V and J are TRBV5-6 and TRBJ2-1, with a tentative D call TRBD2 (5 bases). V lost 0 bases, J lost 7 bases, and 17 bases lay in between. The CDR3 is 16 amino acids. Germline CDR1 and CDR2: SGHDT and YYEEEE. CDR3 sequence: CASSLVRAGWGNEQFF. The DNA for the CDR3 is TGTGCCAGCAGCTTGGTTCGGGCGGGCTGGGGAAATGAGCAGTTCTTC.

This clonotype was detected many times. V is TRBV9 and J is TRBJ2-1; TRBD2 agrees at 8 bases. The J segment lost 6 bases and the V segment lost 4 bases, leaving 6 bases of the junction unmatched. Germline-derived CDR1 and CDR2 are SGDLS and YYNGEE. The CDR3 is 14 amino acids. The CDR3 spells CASSLGGASNEQFF. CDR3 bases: TGTGCCAGCAGCCTCGGGGGGGCCTCCAATGAGCAGTTCTTC.

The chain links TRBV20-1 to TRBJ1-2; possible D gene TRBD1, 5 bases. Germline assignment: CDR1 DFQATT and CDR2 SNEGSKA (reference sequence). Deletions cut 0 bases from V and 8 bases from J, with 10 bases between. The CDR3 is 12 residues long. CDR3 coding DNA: TGCAGTGCTAGAGATCAGGGTGGGGGCTACACCTTC. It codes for CSARDQGGGYTF.

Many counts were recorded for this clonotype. Here the CDR3 DNA reads TGTGCCAGTCGTTGGGGGGGACGTGAAGCTTTCTTT. Translated, it gives CASRWGGREAFF. The chain carries TRBV19 and TRBJ1-1; D perhaps matches TRBD1 (5 bases). The CDR3 loop spans 12 amino acids. Germline V gives CDR1 LNHDA, CDR2 SQIVND (reference sequence). The V end lost 8 bases, the J end lost 7 bases, and 14 bases lay between the germline ends. Variable domain in full (rest from reference TRBV19 and TRBJ1-1): DGGITQSPKYLFRKEGQNVTLSCEQNLNHDAMYWYRQDPGQGLRLIYYSQIVNDFQKGDIAEGYSVSREKKESFPLTVTSAQKNPTAFYLCASRWGGREAFFGQGTRLTVV.

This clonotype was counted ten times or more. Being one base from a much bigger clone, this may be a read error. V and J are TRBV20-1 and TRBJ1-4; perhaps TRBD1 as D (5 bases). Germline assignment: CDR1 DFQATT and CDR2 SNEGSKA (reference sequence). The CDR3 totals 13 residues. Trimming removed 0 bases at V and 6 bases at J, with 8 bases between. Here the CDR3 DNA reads TGCAGTGCTAGAGATTTAGGGGATGAAAAACTGTTTTTT. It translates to CSARDLGDEKLFF.

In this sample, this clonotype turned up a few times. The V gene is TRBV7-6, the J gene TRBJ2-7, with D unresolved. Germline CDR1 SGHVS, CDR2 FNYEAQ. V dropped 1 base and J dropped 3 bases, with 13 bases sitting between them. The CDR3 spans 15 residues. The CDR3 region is CASSLESGGSYEQYF. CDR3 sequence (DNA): TGTGCCAGCAGCTTAGAATCGGGCGGTAGCTACGAGCAGTACTTC.

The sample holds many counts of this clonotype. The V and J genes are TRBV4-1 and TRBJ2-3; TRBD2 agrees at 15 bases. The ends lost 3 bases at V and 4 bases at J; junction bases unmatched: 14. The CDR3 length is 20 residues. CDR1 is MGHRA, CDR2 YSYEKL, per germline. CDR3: CASSQGFSGTSGGRADTQYF. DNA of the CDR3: TGCGCCAGCAGCCAGGGTTTTTCCGGGACTAGCGGGGGGAGGGCAGATACGCAGTATTTT.

CDR3 DNA: TGTGCCGGCAGGGGGGAGAGCTCCTACGAGCAGTACTTC. Protein: CAGRGESSYEQYF. The genes are TRBV30 and TRBJ2-7; the D gene is possibly TRBD1 (7 bases). CDR1 GTSNPN and CDR2 SVGIG come from the germline V gene (reference sequence). V lost 8 bases, J lost 0 bases, and 14 bases lay in between. This CDR3 spans 13 amino acids.

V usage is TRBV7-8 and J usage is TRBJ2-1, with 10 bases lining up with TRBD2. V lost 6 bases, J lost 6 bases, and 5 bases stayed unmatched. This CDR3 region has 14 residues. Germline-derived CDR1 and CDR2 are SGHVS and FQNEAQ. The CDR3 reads CASSIAGGFNEQFF. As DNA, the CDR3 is TGTGCCAGCAGTATAGCGGGGGGTTTCAATGAGCAGTTCTTC.

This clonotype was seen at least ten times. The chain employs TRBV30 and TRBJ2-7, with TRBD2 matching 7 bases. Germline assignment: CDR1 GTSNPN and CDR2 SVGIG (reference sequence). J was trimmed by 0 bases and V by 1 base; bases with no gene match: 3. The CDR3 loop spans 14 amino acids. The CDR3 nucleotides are TGTGCCTGGAGTGAGGGAGGGCCCTCCTACGAGCAGTACTTC. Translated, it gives CAWSEGGPSYEQYF.

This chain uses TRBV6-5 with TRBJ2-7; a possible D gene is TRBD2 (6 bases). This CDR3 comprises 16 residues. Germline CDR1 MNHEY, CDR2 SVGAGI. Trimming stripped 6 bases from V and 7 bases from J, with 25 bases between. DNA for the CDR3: TGTGCCAGCAGCCCGAACCCCCTCCCGGGAGTGGATGAGCAGTACTTC. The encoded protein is CASSPNPLPGVDEQYF.

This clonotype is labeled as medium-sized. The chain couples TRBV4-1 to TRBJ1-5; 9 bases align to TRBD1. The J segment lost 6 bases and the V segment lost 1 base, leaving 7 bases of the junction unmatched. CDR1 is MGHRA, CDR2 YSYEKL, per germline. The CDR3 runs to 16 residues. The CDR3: CASSQVPGQGGQPQHF. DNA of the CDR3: TGCGCCAGCAGCCAAGTCCCGGGACAGGGTGGTCAGCCCCAGCATTTT.

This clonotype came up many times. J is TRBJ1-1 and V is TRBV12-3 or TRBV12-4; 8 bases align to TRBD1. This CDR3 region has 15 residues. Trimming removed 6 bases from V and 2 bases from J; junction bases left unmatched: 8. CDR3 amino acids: CASSLAGQGNTEAFF. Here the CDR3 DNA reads TGTGCCAGCAGCTTGGCCGGACAGGGTAACACTGAAGCTTTCTTT.

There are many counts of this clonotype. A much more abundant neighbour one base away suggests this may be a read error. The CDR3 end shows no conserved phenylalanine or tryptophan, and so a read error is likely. CDR3 sequence: CASSLRPGIEDTQYL. CDR3 bases: TGTGCCAGCAGTCTTCGTCCAGGAATAGAGGATACGCAGTATCTT. V and J are TRBV6-5 and TRBJ2-3; D unclear. V was trimmed by 5 bases and J by 6 bases, leaving 18 bases between them. Per germline, CDR1 MNHEY and CDR2 SVGAGI. The CDR3 is made up of 15 amino acids.

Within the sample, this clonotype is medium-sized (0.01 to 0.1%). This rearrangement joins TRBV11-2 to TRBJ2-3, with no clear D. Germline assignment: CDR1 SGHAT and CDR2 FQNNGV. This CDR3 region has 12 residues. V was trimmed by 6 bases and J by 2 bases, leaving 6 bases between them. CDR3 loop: CASSRTTDTQYF. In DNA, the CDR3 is TGTGCCAGCAGTCGGACCACAGATACGCAGTATTTT.

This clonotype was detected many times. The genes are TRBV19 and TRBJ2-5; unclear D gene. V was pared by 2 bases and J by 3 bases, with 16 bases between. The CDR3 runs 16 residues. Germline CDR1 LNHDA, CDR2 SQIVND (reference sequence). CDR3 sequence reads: CASSIYGSTRKETQYF. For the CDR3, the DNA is TGTGCCAGTAGTATATATGGCTCGACACGAAAAGAGACCCAGTACTTC.

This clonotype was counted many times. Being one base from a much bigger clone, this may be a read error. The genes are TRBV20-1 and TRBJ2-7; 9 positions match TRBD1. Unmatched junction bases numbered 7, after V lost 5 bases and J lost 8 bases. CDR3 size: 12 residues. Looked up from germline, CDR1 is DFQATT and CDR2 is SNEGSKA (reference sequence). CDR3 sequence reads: CSAWDRVSKQYF. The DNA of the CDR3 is TGCAGTGCTTGGGACAGGGTCAGCAAGCAGTACTTC.

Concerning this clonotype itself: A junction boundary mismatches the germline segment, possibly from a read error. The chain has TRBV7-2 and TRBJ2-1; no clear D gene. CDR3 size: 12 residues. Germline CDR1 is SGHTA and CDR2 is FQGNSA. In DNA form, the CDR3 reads TGTGCCAGTAGCTTAGGTGGCCTTGAGCAGTTCTTC. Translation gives CASSLGGLEQFF.

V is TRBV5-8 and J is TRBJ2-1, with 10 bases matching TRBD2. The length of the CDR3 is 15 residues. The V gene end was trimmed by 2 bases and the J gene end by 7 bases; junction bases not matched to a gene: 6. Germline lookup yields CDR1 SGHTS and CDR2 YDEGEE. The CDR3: CASSFSAGGQNEQFF. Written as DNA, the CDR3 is TGTGCCAGCAGCTTCTCAGCGGGAGGGCAAAATGAGCAGTTCTTC.

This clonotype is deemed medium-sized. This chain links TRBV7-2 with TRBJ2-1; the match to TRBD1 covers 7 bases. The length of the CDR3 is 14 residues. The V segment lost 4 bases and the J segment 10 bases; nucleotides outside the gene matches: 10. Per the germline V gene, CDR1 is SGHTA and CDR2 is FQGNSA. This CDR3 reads CASSWGRGIREQFF. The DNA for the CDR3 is TGTGCCAGCAGCTGGGGCAGGGGGATCAGAGAGCAGTTCTTC.

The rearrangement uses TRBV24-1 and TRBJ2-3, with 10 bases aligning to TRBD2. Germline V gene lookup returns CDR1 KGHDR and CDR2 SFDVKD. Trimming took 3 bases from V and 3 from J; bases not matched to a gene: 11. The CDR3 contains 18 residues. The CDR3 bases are TGTGCCACCAGTGATGCCTCGAGCGGGGGGGCCGGTACAGATACGCAGTATTTT. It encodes CATSDASSGGAGTDTQYF.

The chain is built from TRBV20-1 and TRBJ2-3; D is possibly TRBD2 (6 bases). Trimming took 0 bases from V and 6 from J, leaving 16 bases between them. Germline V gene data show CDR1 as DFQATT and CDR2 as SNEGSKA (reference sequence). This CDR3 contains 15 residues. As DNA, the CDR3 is TGCAGTGCTAGAGATTTTAGCGGCGGGGCGGATACGCAGTATTTT. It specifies CSARDFSGGADTQYF.

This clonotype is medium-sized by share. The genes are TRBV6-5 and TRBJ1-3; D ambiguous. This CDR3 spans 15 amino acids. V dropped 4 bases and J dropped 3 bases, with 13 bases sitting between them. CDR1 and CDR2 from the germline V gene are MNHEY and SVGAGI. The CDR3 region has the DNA TGTGCCAGCAGTTTTACCCTAGGCGGTGGAAACACCATATATTTT. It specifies CASSFTLGGGNTIYF.

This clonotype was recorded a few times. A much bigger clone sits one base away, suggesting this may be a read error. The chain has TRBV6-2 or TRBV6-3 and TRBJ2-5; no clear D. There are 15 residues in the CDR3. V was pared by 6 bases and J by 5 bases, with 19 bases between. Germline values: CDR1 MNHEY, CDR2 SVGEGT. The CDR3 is CASRLLPGTRETQYF. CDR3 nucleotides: TGTGCCAGCAGACTTCTTCCGGGCACCCGGGAGACCCAGTACTTC.

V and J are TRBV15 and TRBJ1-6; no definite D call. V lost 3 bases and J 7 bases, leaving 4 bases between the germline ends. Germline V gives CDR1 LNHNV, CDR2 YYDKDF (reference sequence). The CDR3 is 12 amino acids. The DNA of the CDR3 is TGTGCCACCAGCAGTGAAAATTCACCCCTCCACTTT. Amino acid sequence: CATSSENSPLHF.